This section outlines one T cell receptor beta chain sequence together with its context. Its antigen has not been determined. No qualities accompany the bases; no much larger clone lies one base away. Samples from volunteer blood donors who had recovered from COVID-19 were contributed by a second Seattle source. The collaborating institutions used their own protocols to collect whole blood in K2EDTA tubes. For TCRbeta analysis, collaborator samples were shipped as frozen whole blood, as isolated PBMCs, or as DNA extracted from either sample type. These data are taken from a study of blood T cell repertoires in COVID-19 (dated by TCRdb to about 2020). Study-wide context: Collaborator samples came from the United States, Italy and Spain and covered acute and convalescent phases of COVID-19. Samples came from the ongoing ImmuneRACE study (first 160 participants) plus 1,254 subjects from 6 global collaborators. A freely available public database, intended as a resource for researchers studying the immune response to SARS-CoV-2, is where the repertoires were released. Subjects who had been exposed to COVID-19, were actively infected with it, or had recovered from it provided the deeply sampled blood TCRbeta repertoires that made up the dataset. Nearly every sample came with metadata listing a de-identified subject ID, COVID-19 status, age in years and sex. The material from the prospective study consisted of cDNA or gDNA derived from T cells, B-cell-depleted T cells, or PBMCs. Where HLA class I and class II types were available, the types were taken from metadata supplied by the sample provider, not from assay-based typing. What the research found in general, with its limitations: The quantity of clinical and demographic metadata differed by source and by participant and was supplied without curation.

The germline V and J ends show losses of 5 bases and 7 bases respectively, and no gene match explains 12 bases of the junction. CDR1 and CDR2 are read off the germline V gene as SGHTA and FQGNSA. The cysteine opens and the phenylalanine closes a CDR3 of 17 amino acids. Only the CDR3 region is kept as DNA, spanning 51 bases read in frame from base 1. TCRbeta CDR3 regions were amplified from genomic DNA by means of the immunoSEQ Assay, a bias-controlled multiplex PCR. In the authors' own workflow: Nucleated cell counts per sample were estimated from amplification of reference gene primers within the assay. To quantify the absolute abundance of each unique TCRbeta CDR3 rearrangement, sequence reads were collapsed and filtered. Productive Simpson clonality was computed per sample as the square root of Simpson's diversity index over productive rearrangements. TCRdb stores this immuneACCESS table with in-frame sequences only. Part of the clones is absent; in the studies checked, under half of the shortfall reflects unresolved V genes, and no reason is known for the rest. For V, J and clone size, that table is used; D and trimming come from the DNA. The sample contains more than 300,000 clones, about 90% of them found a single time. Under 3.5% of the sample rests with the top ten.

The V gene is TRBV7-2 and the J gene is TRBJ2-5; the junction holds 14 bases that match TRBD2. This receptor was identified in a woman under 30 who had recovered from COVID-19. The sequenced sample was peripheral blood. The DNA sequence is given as TGTGCCAGCAGCCTTAGACTAGCGGGGGGGACCCGTGGGACCCAGTACTTC. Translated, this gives CASSLRLAGGTRGTQYF. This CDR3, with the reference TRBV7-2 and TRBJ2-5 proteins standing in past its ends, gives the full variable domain GAGVSQSPSNKVTEKGKDVELRCDPISGHTALYWYRQSLGQGLEFLIYFQGNSAPDKSGLPSDRFSAERTGGSVSTLTIQRTQQEDSAVYLCASSLRLAGGTRGTQYFGPGTRLLVL.